One and the same sample provided the 20 T cell receptor beta chains below, sequenced in a study of blood T cell repertoires in COVID-19. Method: immunoSEQ multiplex PCR; TCRdb's copy keeps in-frame clones and lacks some. The profile shows about 59,000 clones, less than 80% of them singletons. The material sequenced was peripheral blood. All receptors come from a man between 60 and 75 years old with acute or convalescent COVID-19.

This clone was detected once. The chain employs TRBV5-1 and TRBJ2-1; D not resolved. Looked up from germline, CDR1 is SGHRS and CDR2 is YFSETQ. CDR3 length: 15 residues. Trimming left V 0 bases short and J 0 bases short, with 7 bases between. This CDR3 is CASSLVAGSYNEQFF. DNA for the CDR3: TGCGCCAGCAGCTTGGTCGCCGGCTCCTACAATGAGCAGTTCTTC.

The V gene is TRBV5-4, the J gene TRBJ1-1; D remains unclear. The length of the CDR3 is 14 residues. Trimming removed 2 bases from V and 3 bases from J, with 11 bases in between. Germline V gene lookup returns CDR1 SGHNT and CDR2 YYREEE (reference sequence). This CDR3 is CASSFEQVHTEAFF. The CDR3 DNA is TGTGCCAGCAGCTTTGAGCAGGTGCACACTGAAGCTTTCTTT.

This clone was seen more than once but under ten times. The chain has TRBV6-5 and TRBJ2-1, with D perhaps matching TRBD2 (6 bases). V lost 2 bases and J 2 bases, leaving 10 bases between the germline ends. Germline CDR1 MNHEY, CDR2 SVGAGI. The CDR3 runs to 15 residues. The CDR3 sequence is CASSYGGMAYNEQFF. CDR3 coding DNA: TGTGCCAGCAGTTACGGCGGGATGGCCTACAATGAGCAGTTCTTC.

The chain uses TRBV11-2 and TRBJ2-1; 9 bases fit TRBD1. Trimming cost V 5 bases and J 2 bases; bases outside gene matches: 7. CDR3 length: 16 amino acids. Germline CDR1 and CDR2: SGHAT and FQNNGV. The CDR3 sequence is CASSPSGTGTYNEQFF. The CDR3 DNA sequence: TGTGCCAGCAGCCCCTCCGGGACAGGGACCTACAATGAGCAGTTCTTC. The full variable domain, completed using reference TRBV11-2 and TRBJ2-1, is EAGVAQSPRYKIIEKRQSVAFWCNPISGHATLYWYQQILGQGPKLLIQFQNNGVVDDSQLPKDRFSAERLKGVDSTLKIQPAKLEDSAVYLCASSPSGTGTYNEQFFGPGTRLTVL.

The gene calls are TRBV5-1 and TRBJ1-5, with 8 bases fitting TRBD1. CDR3 length: 15 amino acids. V lost 4 bases, J lost 7 bases, and 10 bases stayed unmatched. Per the germline V gene, CDR1 is SGHRS and CDR2 is YFSETQ. CDR3 sequence reads: CASSPEAGGLQPQHF. The CDR3, as DNA: TGCGCCAGCAGCCCGGAGGCAGGGGGCTTGCAGCCCCAGCATTTT.

This rearrangement joins TRBV11-1 to TRBJ2-7, with 7 positions matching TRBD1. CDR1 is SGHAT, CDR2 FQDESV, per germline (reference sequence). The V and J ends lost 1 base and 2 bases, in that order; junction bases with no gene match: 5. This CDR3 spans 15 amino acids. Here the CDR3 DNA reads TGTGCCAGCAGCTTAGGAGGGACAGTGACCTACGAGCAGTACTTC. Translation gives CASSLGGTVTYEQYF.

The rearrangement uses TRBV6-5 and TRBJ1-2; a possible D gene is TRBD1 (6 bases). The length of the CDR3 is 15 residues. Trimming left V 0 bases short and J 4 bases short, with 12 bases between. Looked up from germline, CDR1 is MNHEY and CDR2 is SVGAGI. DNA of the CDR3: TGTGCCAGCAGTTACTCCGTGGACAGCCCCTATGGCTACACCTTC. Translating gives CASSYSVDSPYGYTF.

This chain uses TRBV24-1 with TRBJ2-2; TRBD1 aligns across 10 bases. J lost 5 bases, V lost 8 bases, and 16 bases had no gene match. CDR1 and CDR2 (germline): KGHDR, SFDVKD. The CDR3 has 18 amino acids. The DNA of the CDR3 is TGTGCCACCATGGGGCCTTCTGGGGACAGGGGTTTTACCGGGGAGCTGTTTTTT. Translating it yields CATMGPSGDRGFTGELFF.

This clone was counted once. The rearrangement joins TRBV11-2 to TRBJ1-2, with D possibly being TRBD1 (6 bases). In germline, CDR1 is SGHAT, CDR2 FQNNGV. V shed 5 bases and J shed 6 bases, with 10 bases lying between them. This CDR3 contains 12 residues. This CDR3 is CASSPSGDGYTF. For the CDR3, the DNA is TGTGCCAGCAGCCCGTCAGGGGATGGCTACACCTTC.

The chain combines TRBV6-2 or TRBV6-3 with TRBJ1-2; D unresolved. Trimming shortened V by 7 bases and J by 10 bases, and 19 bases separated the two germline ends. Germline V gene lookup returns CDR1 MNHEY and CDR2 SVGEGT. This CDR3 contains 13 residues. DNA for the CDR3: TGTGCCAGCACCCCGGATCGAAGGAGAGCCTACACCTTC. Residues: CASTPDRRRAYTF.

V gene TRBV27 combines with J gene TRBJ2-3; D unclear. CDR1 is MNHEY, CDR2 SMNVEV, per germline (reference sequence). This CDR3 has 13 residues. With 3 bases removed from V and 6 bases from J, the gap between germline ends came to 10 bases. The CDR3 coding sequence is TGTGCCAGCAGTTTTTTCGGTTCGGATACGCAGTATTTT. It specifies CASSFFGSDTQYF.

V usage is TRBV19 and J usage is TRBJ1-5, with 7 bases identical to TRBD1. The CDR3 is made up of 14 amino acids. Per germline, CDR1 LNHDA and CDR2 SQIVND (reference sequence). The J segment lost 4 bases and the V segment lost 6 bases, leaving 6 bases of the junction unmatched. CDR3 protein: CASSLGQLNQPQHF. Written as DNA, the CDR3 is TGTGCCAGTAGCTTGGGACAGTTAAATCAGCCCCAGCATTTT.

V is TRBV3-1 (or the pseudogene TRBV3-2) and J is TRBJ2-1; D remains ambiguous. Trimming pared 4 bases from V and 0 bases from J, leaving 13 bases between. The CDR3 is 16 residues long. Germline V gives CDR1 LGHDT, CDR2 YNNKEL (reference sequence). CDR3 sequence: CASSLYPASSYNEQFF. The CDR3 bases are TGTGCCAGCAGCCTATATCCGGCTAGCTCCTACAATGAGCAGTTCTTC.

The gene calls are TRBV19 and TRBJ2-7; 7 bases are shared with TRBD2. The CDR3 length is 14 residues. Looked up from germline, CDR1 is LNHDA and CDR2 is SQIVND (reference sequence). V shed 3 bases and J 5 bases; nucleotides not matched to a gene: 7. CDR3 amino acids: CASSMGREIDEQYF. DNA for the CDR3: TGTGCCAGTAGTATGGGGCGGGAGATCGACGAGCAGTACTTC.

The chain is built from TRBV30 and TRBJ1-1; TRBD1 matches 7 bases. V lost 3 bases and J lost 4; bases outside the gene matches: 8. This CDR3 region has 14 residues. Germline V lookup: CDR1 GTSNPN, CDR2 SVGIG (reference sequence). Written as DNA, the CDR3 is TGTGCCTGGAGCACTCAGGGGGTTACCACTGAAGCTTTCTTT. Protein sequence: CAWSTQGVTTEAFF.

The J gene is TRBJ2-7, the V gene TRBV11-2, with 9 bases matching TRBD1. With V trimmed by 5 bases and J by 3 bases, 8 bases remained unmatched. This CDR3 has 15 amino acids. Germline V gives CDR1 SGHAT, CDR2 FQNNGV. The CDR3 protein is CASSQRTGVFYEQYF. In DNA, the CDR3 is TGTGCCAGCAGCCAGCGGACAGGGGTCTTCTACGAGCAGTACTTC.

The V call is TRBV28, the J call TRBJ2-6; 7 positions agree with TRBD2. CDR3 length equals 16 residues. With 0 bases clipped from V and 1 base from J, the junction kept 0 bases outside the gene matches. Germline V gene lookup returns CDR1 MDHEN and CDR2 SYDVKM. CDR3 DNA: TGTGCCAGCAGTTTATGGCGGGGGTCTGGGGCCAACGTCCTGACTTTC. It translates to CASSLWRGSGANVLTF.

The rearrangement joins TRBV3-1 (or the pseudogene TRBV3-2) to TRBJ1-2; 9 nucleotides line up with TRBD1. V lost 4 bases and J lost 4; bases outside the gene matches: 4. This CDR3 has 14 amino acids. The germline gives CDR1 LGHDT, CDR2 YNNKEL (reference sequence). CDR3 bases: TGTGCCAGCAGCCTCGGGACAGGGATCTATGGCTACACCTTC. Translation: CASSLGTGIYGYTF.

In nucleotides, the CDR3 is TGTGCCAGCAGGAGGGAGGCTAGCGGGAAAGAGACCCAGTACTTC. Translated: CASRREASGKETQYF. This chain connects TRBV2 to TRBJ2-5; TRBD2 matches 9 bases. The junction had 8 bases not matched to a gene; V was cut back by 6 bases and J by 3 bases. CDR1 is SNHLY and CDR2 is FYNNEI in the germline V gene. The CDR3 runs to 15 residues.

V and J are TRBV28 and TRBJ1-2; no definite D call. V lost 11 bases, J lost 6 bases, and 19 bases lay in between. The CDR3 has 13 amino acids. Per germline, CDR1 MDHEN and CDR2 SYDVKM. This CDR3 reads CASQDPVGDGYTF. The CDR3 DNA follows: TGTGCCTCTCAAGACCCCGTCGGGGATGGCTACACCTTC.